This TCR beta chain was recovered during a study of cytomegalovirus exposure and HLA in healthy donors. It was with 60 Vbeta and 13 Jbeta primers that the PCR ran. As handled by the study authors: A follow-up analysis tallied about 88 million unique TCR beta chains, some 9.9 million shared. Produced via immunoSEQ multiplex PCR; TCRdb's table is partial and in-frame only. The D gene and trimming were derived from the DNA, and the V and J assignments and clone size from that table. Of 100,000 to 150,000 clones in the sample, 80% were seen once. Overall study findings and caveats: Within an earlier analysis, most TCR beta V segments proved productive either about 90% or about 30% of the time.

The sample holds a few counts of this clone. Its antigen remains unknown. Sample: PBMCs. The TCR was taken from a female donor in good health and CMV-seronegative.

CDR3 sequence reads: CASRGQGWLTEAFF. CDR3 nucleotide sequence: TGCGCCAGCAGGGGTCAGGGGTGGCTGACTGAAGCTTTCTTT. J is TRBJ1-1 and V is TRBV5-1; TRBD1 might be the D (6 bases). The CDR3 totals 14 residues. Germline V gene sequence: CDR1 SGHRS, CDR2 YFSETQ. Trimming stripped 5 bases from V and 5 bases from J, with 16 bases between.